The present entry profiles one TCR beta chain with its context. Per the original data handling: Reference gene primer amplification gave estimated nucleated cell counts. The repertoire was sequenced with immunoSEQ multiplex PCR; TCRdb's copy has only in-frame clones and lacks some. The V and J calls and clone size come from that table; D and trimming were worked out from the DNA. The sample lists around 100,000 clones; roughly 85% were seen once. The CDR3 is 16 amino acids. The V gene lost 0 bases and the J gene lost 6 bases, with 19 bases spanning the gap. Germline V gene lookup returns CDR1 SGHKS and CDR2 YYEKEE (reference sequence). This sample is drawn from a study of blood T cell repertoires in COVID-19. Study at large: Researchers got acute and convalescent COVID-19 samples from the United States, Italy and Spain. From T cells, B-cell-depleted T cells, or PBMCs came the material, which was cDNA or gDNA.

The chain employs TRBV5-5 and TRBJ2-7, with TRBD1 as a possible D gene (6 bases). The sequencing sample was made of peripheral blood. The clonotype comes from a man in his forties or fifties with acute or convalescent COVID-19. CDR3 in amino acids: CASSLGLLDRLSEQYF. In DNA form, the CDR3 reads TGTGCCAGCAGCTTGGGACTACTCGACAGGTTGAGCGAGCAGTACTTC.